These 11 T cell receptor beta chains were all obtained from the same sample, sequenced in a study of blood T cell repertoires in COVID-19. The data were produced by immunoSEQ multiplex PCR, yet TCRdb's version contains in-frame clones alone and is incomplete. The repertoire holds around 220,000 clones, with 88% as singletons. Sequencing was performed on peripheral blood. These receptors came from a man between 18 and 35 years old with active or convalescent COVID-19.

This sequence joins TRBV9 and TRBJ1-3, with a tentative D call TRBD1 (6 bases). V lost 2 bases, J lost 8 bases, and 14 bases lay in between. Germline-derived CDR1 and CDR2 are SGDLS and YYNGEE. This CDR3 is built from 14 residues. CDR3 nucleotides: TGTGCCAGCAGCGTCGGGGGGCGCACGGACACCATATATTTT. This gives the protein CASSVGGRTDTIYF. Supplemented by reference TRBV9 and TRBJ1-3, the full variable domain reads DSGVTQTPKHLITATGQRVTLRCSPRSGDLSVYWYQQSLDQGLQFLIQYYNGEERAKGNILERFSAQQFPDLHSELNLSSLELGDSALYFCASSVGGRTDTIYFGEGSWLTVV.

The DNA of the CDR3 is TGCGCCAGCAGCCAAGATCTAGTCCAGCGGAGCTCCTACAATGAGCAGTTCTTC. Its translation: CASSQDLVQRSSYNEQFF. This chain uses TRBV4-1 with TRBJ2-1, with TRBD2 as a possible D gene (5 bases). The CDR3 runs 18 residues. Germline V lookup: CDR1 MGHRA, CDR2 YSYEKL. Deletions cut 0 bases from V and 0 bases from J, with 15 bases between.

The chain has TRBV6-5 and TRBJ1-2, with a possible D match to TRBD1 (6 bases). The CDR3 sequence is 14 residues long. The V end lost 8 bases, the J end lost 0 bases, and 13 bases lay between the germline ends. Germline V gene lookup returns CDR1 MNHEY and CDR2 SVGAGI. The CDR3, as DNA: TGTGCCAGCTGCGCAGGGGCTACTAACTATGGCTACACCTTC. This encodes CASCAGATNYGYTF.

The chain links TRBV27 to TRBJ1-5; no definite D call. The CDR3 sequence is 13 residues long. Germline CDR1 MNHEY, CDR2 SMNVEV (reference sequence). The V end was cut by 3 bases, the J end by 9 bases, with 12 bases between. The CDR3 region is CASSFPPSRPQHF. The CDR3 region has the DNA TGTGCCAGCAGTTTCCCACCCTCTAGGCCCCAGCATTTT.

The chain links TRBV6-2 or TRBV6-3 to TRBJ2-7, with D tentatively TRBD1 (5 bases). CDR1 is MNHEY and CDR2 is SVGEGT in the germline V gene. The CDR3 contains 14 residues. Trimming left V 2 bases short and J 6 bases short, with 14 bases between. CDR3 region: CASSYGQGLSEQYF. CDR3 sequence (DNA): TGTGCCAGCAGTTACGGGCAGGGTTTAAGCGAGCAGTACTTC.

This sequence joins TRBV5-1 and TRBJ1-2, with D unclear. V was clipped by 0 bases and J by 7 bases, with 13 bases between them. Germline V lookup: CDR1 SGHRS, CDR2 YFSETQ. The CDR3 is 14 amino acids. CDR3 protein: CASSLGRTEGGYTF. CDR3 DNA: TGCGCCAGCAGCTTGGGTCGGACGGAGGGTGGCTACACCTTC.

DNA of the CDR3: TGTGCCAGCAGCCCCCGGGACAGGAACCCATATGGCTACACCTTC. Translation: CASSPRDRNPYGYTF. V gene TRBV9 combines with J gene TRBJ1-2, with TRBD1 matching over 8 bases. V lost 4 bases to trimming and J lost 5 bases; unmatched junction nucleotides: 10. This CDR3 is built from 15 residues. Germline V gene data show CDR1 as SGDLS and CDR2 as YYNGEE.

This chain joins TRBV4-2 and TRBJ2-1; 11 positions agree with TRBD2. Germline trimming cut 4 bases from V and 5 bases from J; bases unmatched to any gene: 7. In germline, CDR1 is LGHNA, CDR2 YNFKEQ. The length of the CDR3 is 16 residues. The CDR3 reads CASSRLSGRADNEQFF. The CDR3 nucleotides are TGTGCCAGCAGCCGTCTTAGCGGGAGGGCCGACAATGAGCAGTTCTTC.

The genes are TRBV29-1 and TRBJ1-3, with 11 bases fitting TRBD1. V shed 6 bases, J shed 0 bases, and the junction held 7 bases outside the gene matches. Per germline, CDR1 SQVTM and CDR2 ANQGSEA. The CDR3 is made up of 16 amino acids. The CDR3 coding sequence is TGCAGCGTGAGGACAGGGGGCAAGAGCTCTGGAAACACCATATATTTT. Translated: CSVRTGGKSSGNTIYF.

The V gene is TRBV6-4, the J gene TRBJ2-2, with D hard to call. Germline loops: CDR1 MRHNA, CDR2 SNTAGT. V lost 4 bases, J lost 3 bases, and 6 bases lay in between. CDR3 length: 13 amino acids. The CDR3 spells CASSVTYTGELFF. The CDR3 DNA reads as TGTGCCAGCAGTGTTACATACACCGGGGAGCTGTTTTTT.

This chain connects TRBV6-4 to TRBJ1-5; a possible D gene is TRBD1 (6 bases). The germline gives CDR1 MRHNA, CDR2 SNTAGT. V was clipped by 0 bases and J by 1 base, with 10 bases between them. The CDR3 consists of 16 residues. The CDR3 sequence is CASSDSTGQSNQPQHF. DNA of the CDR3: TGTGCCAGCAGTGACTCGACAGGACAGAGCAATCAGCCCCAGCATTTT.